The sample holds a few counts of the clone carrying this T cell receptor (beta chain). Its antigen is unknown. Germline CDR1 SGHRS, CDR2 YFSETQ. V gave up 4 bases and J gave up 3 bases; unmatched junction bases: 9. The length of the CDR3 is 15 residues. The sample originates from a study of beta chain features in type 1 diabetes. Populations isolated by sorting all had purity greater than 98%. Investigators reverse transcribed all isolated RNA, so they sequenced expressed TCRB transcripts. Here immunoSEQ multiplex PCR was the method, and the copy in TCRdb shows in-frame clones only, minus some. In the table there are under 900,000 clones, 17% of which are singletons. The study, taken as a whole, reports: Whatever favoring of shorter templates PCR might show would apply equally to patients and controls.

The rearrangement joins TRBV5-1 to TRBJ1-1, with 7 nucleotides matching TRBD1. This sequence originates from a woman aged 18-30 years in good health. Input material: naive CD4+ T cells from blood. The CDR3 loop reads CASSPRGLKDTEAFF. For the CDR3, the DNA is TGCGCCAGCAGCCCAAGGGGGCTAAAGGACACTGAAGCTTTCTTT.